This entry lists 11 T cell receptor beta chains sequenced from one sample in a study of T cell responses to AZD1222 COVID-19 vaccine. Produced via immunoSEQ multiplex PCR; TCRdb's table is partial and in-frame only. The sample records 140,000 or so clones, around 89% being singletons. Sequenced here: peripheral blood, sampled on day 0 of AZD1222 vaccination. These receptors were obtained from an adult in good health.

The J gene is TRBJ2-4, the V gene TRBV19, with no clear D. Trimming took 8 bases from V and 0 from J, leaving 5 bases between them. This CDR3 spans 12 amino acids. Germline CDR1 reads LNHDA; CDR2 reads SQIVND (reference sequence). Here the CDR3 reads CASGTAKNIQYF. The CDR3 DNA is TGTGCCAGTGGCACAGCCAAAAACATTCAGTACTTC.

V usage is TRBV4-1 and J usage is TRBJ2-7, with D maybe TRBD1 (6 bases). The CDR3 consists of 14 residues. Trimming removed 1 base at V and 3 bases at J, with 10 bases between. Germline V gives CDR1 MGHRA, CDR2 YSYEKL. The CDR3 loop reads CASSQVQGIYEQYF. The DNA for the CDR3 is TGCGCCAGCAGCCAAGTTCAGGGGATCTACGAGCAGTACTTC.

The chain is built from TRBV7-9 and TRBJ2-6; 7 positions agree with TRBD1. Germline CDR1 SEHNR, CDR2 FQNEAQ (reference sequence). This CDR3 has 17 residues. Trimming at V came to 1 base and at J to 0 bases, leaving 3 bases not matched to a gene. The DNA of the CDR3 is TGTGCCAGCAGCTTAGGGGACAGCATCTCTGGGGCCAACGTCCTGACTTTC. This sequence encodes CASSLGDSISGANVLTF.

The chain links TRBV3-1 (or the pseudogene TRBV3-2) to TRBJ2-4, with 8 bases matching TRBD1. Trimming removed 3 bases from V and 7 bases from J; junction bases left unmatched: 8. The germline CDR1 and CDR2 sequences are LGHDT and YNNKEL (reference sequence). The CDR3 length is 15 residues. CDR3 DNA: TGTGCCAGCAGCCACCATGGGACAGGCGGGAACATTCAGTACTTC. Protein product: CASSHHGTGGNIQYF.

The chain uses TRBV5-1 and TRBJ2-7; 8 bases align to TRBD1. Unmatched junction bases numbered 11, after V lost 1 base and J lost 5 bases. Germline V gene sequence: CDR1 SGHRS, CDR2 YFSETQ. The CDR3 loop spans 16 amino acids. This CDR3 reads CASSLSGQGSLDEQYF. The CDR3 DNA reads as TGCGCCAGCAGCTTGTCAGGACAGGGAAGTTTGGACGAGCAGTACTTC. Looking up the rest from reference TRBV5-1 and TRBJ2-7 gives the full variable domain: KAGVTQTPRYLIKTRGQQVTLSCSPISGHRSVSWYQQTPGQGLQFLFEYFSETQRNKGNFPGRFSGRQFSNSRSEMNVSTLELGDSALYLCASSLSGQGSLDEQYFGPGTRLTVT.

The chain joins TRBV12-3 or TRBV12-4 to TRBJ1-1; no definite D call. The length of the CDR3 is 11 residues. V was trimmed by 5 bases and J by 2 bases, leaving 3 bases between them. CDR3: CASSHNTEAFF. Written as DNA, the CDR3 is TGTGCCAGCAGTCATAACACTGAAGCTTTCTTT.

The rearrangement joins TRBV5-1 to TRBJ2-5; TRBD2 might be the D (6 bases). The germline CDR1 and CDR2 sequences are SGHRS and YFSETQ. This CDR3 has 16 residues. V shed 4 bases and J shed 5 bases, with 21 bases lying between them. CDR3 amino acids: CASSLQPGLSGETQYF. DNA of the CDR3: TGCGCCAGCAGCCTTCAACCGGGACTTAGTGGGGAGACCCAGTACTTC.

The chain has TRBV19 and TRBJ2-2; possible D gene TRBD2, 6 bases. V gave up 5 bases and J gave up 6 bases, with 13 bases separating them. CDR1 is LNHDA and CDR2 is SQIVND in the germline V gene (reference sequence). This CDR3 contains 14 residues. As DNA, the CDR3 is TGTGCCAGTAGTCCCCAGGGAGGATCCGGGGAGCTGTTTTTT. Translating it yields CASSPQGGSGELFF.

The CDR3 loop is CASRLEVGNYEQYF. CDR3 nucleotide sequence: TGTGCCAGCAGACTAGAGGTGGGAAATTACGAGCAGTACTTC. J is TRBJ2-7 and V is TRBV2, with a weak D call TRBD2 (5 bases). This CDR3 has 14 amino acids. Between the trimmed V and J ends, which lost 6 bases and 4 bases, there was a span of 16 bases. Germline CDR1 SNHLY, CDR2 FYNNEI.

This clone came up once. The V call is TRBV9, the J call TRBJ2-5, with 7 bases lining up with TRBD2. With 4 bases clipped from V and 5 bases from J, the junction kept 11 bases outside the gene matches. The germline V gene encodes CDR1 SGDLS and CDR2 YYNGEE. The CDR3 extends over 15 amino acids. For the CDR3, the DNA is TGTGCCAGCAGCACCGACGGACTAGGAGTTGAGACCCAGTACTTC. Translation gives CASSTDGLGVETQYF.

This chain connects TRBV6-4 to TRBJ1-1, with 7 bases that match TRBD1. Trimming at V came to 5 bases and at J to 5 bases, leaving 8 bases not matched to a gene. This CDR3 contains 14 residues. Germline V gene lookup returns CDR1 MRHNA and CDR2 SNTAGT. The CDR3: CASSPGGEGTEAFF. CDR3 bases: TGTGCCAGCAGTCCAGGGGGTGAGGGGACTGAAGCTTTCTTT.